This is a list of T cell receptor beta chains from one sample in a study of human T cells and chemical hapten exposure. Each CDR3 protein gets one entry after TCRdb re-called the RACE reads with MiXCR. There are 100,000 or so distinct CDR3 sequences in the sample; 9.5% to 12% occur only once, and roughly 3.2% lies in the top ten. Sequencing used whole blood, obtained in connection with sensitization to the hapten diphenylcyclopropenone (DPC). The receptors shown here come from a middle-aged woman with alopecia areata. Some clones in this sample may be carry-over from other donors' samples. Both conserved end residues are part of each CDR3. The order of the fields is CDR3 length, D gene, J gene, V gene, clone size, CDR3 DNA, CDR3 protein. D genes are given only for firm matches. Clone size is given for some rows only: seen once, a few or many times, or a class if the clone is expanded.

15,TRBD2,TRBJ2-5,TRBV7-3,many,TGTGCCAGCAGCTTACTAGCGGGGGGGCAAGAGACCCAGTACTTC,CASSLLAGGQETQYF
13,TRBD1,TRBJ2-1,TRBV19,few,TGTGCCACCTCCCCGGACAGGGCCAATGAGCAGTTCTTC,CATSPDRANEQFF
15,NA,TRBJ1-2,TRBV7-2,many,TGTGCCAGCAGCTTACAGGGGCTTGGTAACTATGGCTACACCTTC,CASSLQGLGNYGYTF
13,NA,TRBJ1-1,TRBV18,many,TGTGCCAGCTCACCATGGGGTAAAACTGAAGCTTTCTTT,CASSPWGKTEAFF
15,NA,TRBJ2-1,TRBV14,NA,TGTGCCAGCAGCCAAGCGGCAGGCGGCAACAATGAGCAGTTCTTC,CASSQAAGGNNEQFF
11,NA,TRBJ2-7,TRBV20-1,NA,TGCAGTGCTAGGGGTACGCTGGAGCAGTACTTC,CSARGTLEQYF
15,NA,TRBJ2-5,TRBV11-2,many,TGTGCCAGCAGCCAAGGAGGGGGGGCCGGGGAGACCCAGTACTTC,CASSQGGGAGETQYF
18,NA,TRBJ2-1,TRBV5-1,many,TGCGCCAGCAGCTTGGAGGCTAGGCAAGTAAGCTCCTACAATGAGCAGTTCTTC,CASSLEARQVSSYNEQFF
15,NA,TRBJ2-1,TRBV29-1,few,TGCAGCGCTACCCCCAGGGTTAGCTCCTACAATGAGCAGTTCTTC,CSATPRVSSYNEQFF
12,NA,TRBJ2-3,TRBV7-3,few,TGTGCCAGCAGCCCCCCCTCTAATACGCAGTATTTT,CASSPPSNTQYF
15,NA,TRBJ2-5,TRBV7-9,NA,TGTGCCAGCAGCACCGGGACGCAGGATACTGAGACCCAGTACTTC,CASSTGTQDTETQYF
14,NA,TRBJ2-7,TRBV20-1,NA,TGCAGTGCTAGTGGTAACAGTTGGACCTACGAGCAGTACTTC,CSASGNSWTYEQYF
15,TRBD1,TRBJ2-1,TRBV11-2,NA,TGTGCCAGCAGCTCCGGGGACAGGGCCTACAATGAGCAGTTCTTC,CASSSGDRAYNEQFF
13,NA,TRBJ2-3,TRBV6-5,many,TGTGCCAGCAGAAGGGACAGCACAGATACGCAGTATTTT,CASRRDSTDTQYF
17,TRBD2,TRBJ2-2,TRBV12-3/TRBV12-4,few,TGTGCCAGCCAGCGGGGAGCGCCTGGGGGGAACACCGGGGAGCTGTTTTTT,CASQRGAPGGNTGELFF
12,NA,TRBJ2-7,TRBV28,few,TGTGCCAGCGGCGGGGACTCCTACGAGCAGTACTTC,CASGGDSYEQYF
14,NA,TRBJ2-7,TRBV7-2,NA,TGTGCCAGCAGCTTAGCGGGCCAGGGAGGCGAGCAGTACTTC,CASSLAGQGGEQYF
15,TRBD1,TRBJ2-3,TRBV12-3/TRBV12-4,many,TGTGCCAGCAGGACAGGGGGAATATCCACGGATACGCAGTATTTT,CASRTGGISTDTQYF
14,NA,TRBJ1-1,TRBV18,many,TGTGCCAGCTCACCACAGGGGGAAGGTACTGAAGCTTTCTTT,CASSPQGEGTEAFF
13,NA,TRBJ2-5,TRBV12-3/TRBV12-4,few,TGTGCCAGCAGTTTAAACGGACAAGAGACCCAGTACTTC,CASSLNGQETQYF
13,TRBD2,TRBJ2-1,TRBV6-2/TRBV6-3,many,TGTGCCAGCAGTTACGGGAGGGGCGGAGGTTTGTTCTTC,CASSYGRGGGLFF
15,NA,TRBJ1-5,TRBV28,few,TGTGCCAGCAACGGAGAAGGGCTCGGCAATCAGCCCCAGCATTTT,CASNGEGLGNQPQHF